Listed below are T cell receptor beta chains from one sample, sequenced in a study of cytomegalovirus exposure and HLA in healthy donors. The protocol was immunoSEQ multiplex PCR, while the TCRdb copy is restricted to in-frame clones and leaves out a portion. The sample lists roughly 150,000 clones, 80% to 85% seen once, with around 2.3% in the top ten. What was sequenced was PBMCs. The receptor set was obtained from a male donor in good health and CMV-seronegative. Both conserved end residues are part of each CDR3. Fields, in order: clone size, J gene, V gene, D gene, CDR3 protein, CDR3 DNA. D genes are given only for firm matches. Size is stated for part of the rows, as once, few or many counts, or as a class when the clone is expanded.

- TRBJ2-7 TRBV18 TRBD1 CASSLGQLSYEQYF TGTGCCAGCTCACTGGGACAGCTCTCCTACGAGCAGTACTTC
- TRBJ1-6 TRBV6-1 TRBD1 CASSEWMGQGAKPLHF TGTGCCAGCAGTGAATGGATGGGACAGGGGGCCAAACCCCTCCACTTT
- TRBJ1-6 TRBV5-4 - CASSPGGADGSPLHF TGTGCCAGCAGCCCCGGGGGGGCGGATGGTTCACCCCTCCACTTT
- TRBJ2-1 TRBV6-6 - CASSYGGLYNEQFF TGTGCCAGCAGTTACGGCGGCCTCTACAATGAGCAGTTCTTC
- TRBJ1-4 TRBV7-9 TRBD1 CASSLDRGRNEKLFF TGTGCCAGCAGCTTAGATAGGGGGCGTAATGAAAAACTGTTTTTT
- TRBJ1-4 TRBV4-3 TRBD1 CASSQPLTGLNEKLFF TGCGCCAGCAGCCAGCCCTTGACAGGGCTAAATGAAAAACTGTTTTTT
few TRBJ1-1 TRBV5-1 - CASSFEVDTEAFF TGCGCCAGCAGCTTCGAGGTGGACACTGAAGCTTTCTTT
once TRBJ2-3 TRBV6-6 - CASSYKTGRTDTQYF TGTGCCAGCAGTTACAAGACAGGACGCACAGATACGCAGTATTTT
few TRBJ2-5 TRBV7-7 TRBD2 CASSQTSGQETQYF TGTGCCAGCAGCCAGACTAGCGGTCAAGAGACCCAGTACTTC
- TRBJ2-7 TRBV6-1 - CASSESVSYSYEQYF TGTGCCAGCAGTGAATCGGTGAGCTACTCCTACGAGCAGTACTTC
- TRBJ1-5 TRBV6-1 TRBD1 CASSAGTDVGQPQHF TGTGCCAGCAGTGCCGGGACAGATGTCGGTCAGCCCCAGCATTTT
few TRBJ1-1 TRBV6-1 - CASRQHLNTEAFF TGTGCCAGCAGACAGCACTTGAACACTGAAGCTTTCTTT
- TRBJ2-2 TRBV5-1 - CASSLSRAGGADTGELFF TGCGCCAGCAGCTTGTCGCGTGCTGGGGGCGCGGACACCGGGGAGCTGTTTTTT
- TRBJ1-1 TRBV4-1 TRBD1 CASSRQTGDATEAFF TGCGCCAGCAGCAGACAGACAGGGGATGCCACTGAAGCTTTCTTT
- TRBJ2-7 TRBV5-6 - CASSFYSLRFHEQYF TGTGCCAGCAGCTTTTACTCGCTCCGTTTCCACGAGCAGTACTTC
once TRBJ1-1 TRBV6-5 - CASSSSAGRTEAFF -
- TRBJ1-6 TRBV30 TRBD1 CAWSWIQGDSPLHF TGTGCCTGGAGTTGGATACAGGGGGATTCACCCCTCCACTTT
- TRBJ1-1 TRBV5-1 TRBD1 CASSFQGATEAFF TGCGCCAGCAGCTTCCAGGGGGCGACTGAAGCTTTCTTT
- TRBJ2-7 TRBV9 - CASSVGGGLYEQYF TGTGCCAGCAGCGTTGGAGGGGGCCTCTACGAGCAGTACTTC
- TRBJ1-5 TRBV27 TRBD1 CASSSQGGLNQPQHF TGTGCCAGCAGTTCCCAGGGGGGACTCAATCAGCCCCAGCATTTT
- TRBJ2-1 TRBV11-2 TRBD2 CASSLRGVLGEQFF TGTGCCAGCAGCCTCCGGGGGGTCCTGGGGGAGCAGTTCTTC
- TRBJ2-1 TRBV7-2 TRBD2 CASSHGEGNEQFF TGTGCCAGCAGCCACGGGGAGGGGAATGAGCAGTTCTTC
- TRBJ2-5 TRBV7-2 - CASRSRGRGIETQYF TGTGCCAGCAGATCCCGGGGCCGGGGGATCGAGACCCAGTACTTC
few TRBJ2-7 TRBV7-2 TRBD2 CASSLAGTSGGAEWQYF TGTGCCAGCAGCTTAGCCGGGACTAGCGGGGGGGCCGAATGGCAGTACTTC
- TRBJ1-1 TRBV5-1 - CASYLTVNTEAFF TGCGCCAGCTACTTGACAGTGAACACTGAAGCTTTCTTT
few TRBJ1-1 TRBV7-9 - CASSLEAAAEAFF TGTGCCAGCAGCTTAGAGGCGGCAGCTGAAGCTTTCTTT
- TRBJ2-3 TRBV5-6 - CASSPPGRYTDTQYF TGTGCCAGCAGCCCCCCAGGGCGGTACACAGATACGCAGTATTTT
- TRBJ1-2 TRBV11-2 - CASSLGGRIFGYTF TGTGCCAGCAGCTTGGGGGGGCGTATATTTGGCTACACCTTC
few TRBJ2-7 TRBV4-1 TRBD2 CASSLRTSGGSSYEQYF TGCGCCAGCAGCCTACGGACTAGCGGGGGGAGCTCCTACGAGCAGTACTTC
- TRBJ1-6 TRBV5-1 - CASSLGGGVVSPLHF TGCGCCAGCAGCTTGGGTGGAGGGGTTGTTTCACCCCTCCACTTT
- TRBJ2-2 TRBV7-9 TRBD2 CASSWEGLPTGELFF TGTGCCAGCAGCTGGGAGGGGTTACCGACCGGGGAGCTGTTTTTT
- TRBJ2-7 TRBV7-7 TRBD1 CASSLQQGAYEQYF TGTGCCAGCAGCTTACAACAGGGGGCTTACGAGCAGTACTTC
- TRBJ1-4 TRBV18 - CASSPARNNEKLFF TGTGCCAGCTCACCAGCCAGAAATAATGAAAAACTGTTTTTT
- TRBJ1-4 TRBV5-1 - CASSWAGTTNEKLFF TGCGCCAGCAGCTGGGCCGGGACAACTAATGAAAAACTGTTTTTT
- TRBJ1-1 TRBV9 - CASSQGPPVTEAFF TGTGCCAGCAGCCAGGGGCCCCCGGTCACTGAAGCTTTCTTT
- TRBJ2-7 TRBV11-2 - CASSLGRSGVYEQYF TGTGCCAGCAGCTTAGGCAGATCAGGGGTATACGAGCAGTACTTC
- TRBJ1-5 TRBV4-1 - CASSRYGGRSNQPQHF TGCGCCAGCAGCCGCTATGGGGGGAGAAGCAATCAGCCCCAGCATTTT
- TRBJ1-2 TRBV7-2 - CASSLVSTDNYGYTF TGTGCCAGCAGCTTAGTGTCTACAGATAACTATGGCTACACCTTC
- TRBJ2-3 TRBV7-6 TRBD2 CASSPPPSGAGLRTDTQYF TGTGCCAGCAGTCCTCCCCCATCAGGAGCGGGGTTACGAACAGATACGCAGTATTTT
few TRBJ2-7 TRBV7-9 - CASSLEYRSYEQYF TGTGCCAGCAGCTTAGAGTACCGATCCTACGAGCAGTACTTC
once TRBJ1-1 TRBV19 - CASSRPGGQNTEAFF TGTGCCAGTAGTCGACCGGGAGGCCAGAACACTGAAGCTTTCTTT
once TRBJ1-2 TRBV5-1 TRBD1 CASHNGTVYGYTF TGCGCCAGCCATAACGGGACAGTCTATGGCTACACCTTC
- TRBJ2-7 TRBV19 - CASSPRRGKEYEQYF TGTGCCAGTAGTCCTCGCCGGGGTAAGGAGTACGAGCAGTACTTC
- TRBJ2-7 TRBV25-1 - CASSLDSTPGYEQYF TGTGCCAGCAGCCTCGACTCGACCCCCGGCTACGAGCAGTACTTC
- TRBJ1-4 TRBV30 - CAWTSDPQGKLFF TGTGCCTGGACTTCAGACCCGCAGGGGAAACTGTTTTTT
- TRBJ2-1 TRBV29-1 TRBD2 CSVFASGVVFFEQFF TGCAGCGTGTTCGCCAGCGGGGTGGTTTTTTTTGAGCAGTTCTTC